The 5 T cell receptor beta chains presented below share a single source sample, sequenced in a study of early T cells in non-severe SARS-CoV-2 infection. MiXCR, run by TCRdb on the 5' RACE reads, gives a single entry per CDR3 protein. This sample has tens of thousands of distinct CDR3 sequences, with around 5% found just once. Material: whole blood. All receptors derive from an adult who was a healthcare worker with PCR-confirmed SARS-CoV-2 infection or an uninfected control (not recorded which).

The sample holds a few counts of this clonotype. V and J are TRBV7-3 and TRBJ2-3; D ambiguous. Germline assignment: CDR1 SGHTA and CDR2 FQGTGA. CDR3 length equals 13 residues. Trimming shortened V by 5 bases and J by 4 bases, and 10 bases separated the two germline ends. The DNA for the CDR3 is TGTGCCAGCAGCCCCCGAGTGGCAGATACGCAGTATTTT. It translates to CASSPRVADTQYF.

This clonotype was picked up many times. The V call is TRBV7-8, the J call TRBJ2-7; D may be TRBD1 (6 bases). The CDR3 sequence is 14 residues long. Per germline, CDR1 SGHVS and CDR2 FQNEAQ. V shed 5 bases and J shed 0 bases, with 11 bases lying between them. The CDR3 DNA follows: TGTGCCAGCAGCCTCGACAGGTCCTCCTACGAGCAGTACGTC. Encoded protein: CASSLDRSSYEQYV.

This clonotype was recorded at least ten times. The V and J genes are TRBV29-1 and TRBJ2-3; a possible D gene is TRBD1 (5 bases). The CDR3 is 17 residues long. Germline CDR1 SQVTM, CDR2 ANQGSEA. Trimming shortened V by 4 bases and J by 2 bases, and 22 bases separated the two germline ends. The CDR3 DNA reads as TGCAGCGTTGCTATATTGTATTTTGGGGCCCCCACAGATACGCAGTATTTT. Its translation is CSVAILYFGAPTDTQYF.

This clonotype has at least ten counts. This chain joins TRBV5-1 and TRBJ2-7, with 8 bases that match TRBD1. Germline V gives CDR1 SGHRS, CDR2 YFSETQ. The CDR3 loop spans 16 amino acids. The trim removed 4 bases at V and 4 bases at J, leaving 13 bases unmatched. The CDR3 region is CASSLRPQGASYEQYF. CDR3 nucleotide sequence: TGCGCCAGCAGCCTGAGGCCCCAGGGGGCTAGTTACGAGCAGTACTTC. Using reference TRBV5-1 and TRBJ2-7 for the parts outside the CDR3, the full variable domain is KAGVTQTPRYLIKTRGQQVTLSCSPISGHRSVSWYQQTPGQGLQFLFEYFSETQRNKGNFPGRFSGRQFSNSRSEMNVSTLELGDSALYLCASSLRPQGASYEQYFGPGTRLTVT.

The chain combines TRBV28 with TRBJ2-7; 8 bases are shared with TRBD2. Looked up from germline, CDR1 is MDHEN and CDR2 is SYDVKM. The ends lost 10 bases at V and 0 bases at J; junction bases unmatched: 11. This CDR3 is built from 15 residues. This CDR3 is CAIKPERETSYEQYF. In DNA form, the CDR3 reads TGTGCCATCAAACCAGAGCGGGAGACCTCCTACGAGCAGTACTTC.